These T cell receptor beta chains were read from a single sample in a study of OX40 agonist ivuxolimab in advanced cancers. Here immunoSEQ multiplex PCR was the method, and the copy in TCRdb shows in-frame clones only, minus some. In the table there are fewer than 120,000 clones, around nine tenths of which are singletons. Material: CD4+ or CD8+ T cells sorted from blood, obtained in a trial of the OX40 agonist ivuxolimab. These receptors originate from an adult with an advanced solid tumor such as melanoma, head and neck, liver or kidney cancer. CDR3s include the opening cysteine and the closing phenylalanine or tryptophan. D genes are given only for firm matches. Some rows have no size entry. The others give once, few or many, or a class for an expanded clone.

v_call	clone_size	d_call	j_call	cdr3_nt	cdr3_aa
TRBV7-6	NA	TRBD2	TRBJ2-1	TGTGCCAGCAGCCTACTTGGACTAGCGGGAGGTAATGAGCAGTTCTTC	CASSLLGLAGGNEQFF
TRBV6-5	NA	NA	TRBJ2-7	TGTGCCAGCAGTTACTCGAGGGGAGACTACGAGCAGTACTTC	CASSYSRGDYEQYF
TRBV29-1	NA	NA	TRBJ1-2	TGCAGCGTTGAAGTTATCAGGGGTAACTATGGCTACACCTTC	CSVEVIRGNYGYTF
TRBV5-8	NA	TRBD1	TRBJ2-5	TGTGCCAGCAGCTTAACACCGGGACAGGGACAAGAGACCCAGTACTTC	CASSLTPGQGQETQYF
TRBV19	NA	TRBD2	TRBJ2-1	TGTGCCAGTGTGAAAGCGGGAGGGCCGATGAATGAGCAGTTCTTC	CASVKAGGPMNEQFF
TRBV19	NA	TRBD2	TRBJ2-5	TGTGCCAGTAGTCCCCGTAGAGCGGGGGGGAATGTTAGGGAGACCCAGTACTTC	CASSPRRAGGNVRETQYF
TRBV11-2	NA	NA	TRBJ2-5	TGTGCCAGCAGCTCTAAGAGGGAAGAACAAGAGACCCAGTACTTC	CASSSKREEQETQYF
TRBV27	NA	TRBD1	TRBJ2-1	TGTGCCAGCACCCGACAGGGGTACAATGAGCAGTTCTTC	CASTRQGYNEQFF
TRBV27	NA	TRBD1	TRBJ1-3	TGTGCCAGCAGTTTATCAGGGACAGGGGGAAACACCATATATTTT	CASSLSGTGGNTIYF
TRBV28	NA	TRBD2	TRBJ2-2	TGTGCCAGCAGGGAGACTAGCGGGAGGGGACTACAGACCGGGGAGCTGTTTTTT	CASRETSGRGLQTGELFF
TRBV7-2	few	NA	TRBJ1-4	TGTGCCAGCAGCTTGGACAGCGGTAATGAAAAACTGTTTTTT	CASSLDSGNEKLFF
TRBV18	NA	NA	TRBJ2-5	TGTGCCAGCTCATCACTGTCCCAGCAGACCTTCCCGGGGGAGACCCAGTACTTC	CASSSLSQQTFPGETQYF
TRBV28	NA	NA	TRBJ2-7	TGTGCCAGCAGCTTTACCATCCGTTACGAGCAGTACTTC	CASSFTIRYEQYF
TRBV6-1	few	NA	TRBJ2-3	TGTGCCAGCAGTGAATTTAACATGGGGGATACGCAGTATTTT	CASSEFNMGDTQYF
TRBV14	NA	NA	TRBJ2-3	TGTGCCAGCAGCCTCCGGACATCCGGGCGCACAGATACGCAGTATTTT	CASSLRTSGRTDTQYF
TRBV2	NA	NA	TRBJ2-5	TGTGCCAGCAGTGAACTGGAAGAGACCCAGTACTTC	CASSELEETQYF
TRBV6-5	NA	NA	TRBJ1-2	TGTGCCAGCAGGCCTAACGGGGGCTATGGCTACACCTTC	CASRPNGGYGYTF
TRBV19	NA	TRBD1	TRBJ1-4	TGTGCCAGTAGTATCCCGGGACAGGGCGACGAAAAACTGTTTTTT	CASSIPGQGDEKLFF
TRBV6-5	NA	TRBD2	TRBJ2-1	TGTGCCTCCGGGGGGAACAATGAGCAGTTCTTC	CASGGNNEQFF
TRBV6-5	NA	TRBD1	TRBJ2-1	TGTGCCAGCAGTACCGGACAGGGTCACGGCAATGAGCAGTTCTTC	CASSTGQGHGNEQFF
TRBV7-3	NA	NA	TRBJ2-2	TGTGCCAGCAGCCGAACGGCGGCCTCCACCGGGGAGCTGTTTTTT	CASSRTAASTGELFF
TRBV30	few	NA	TRBJ1-2	TGTGCCTGGAGCAGGGGAAACTATGGCTACACCTTC	CAWSRGNYGYTF
TRBV7-9	NA	TRBD2	TRBJ2-6	TGTGCCAGCAGCCCCCGGGGGGAGAGGGGCGCTGGGGCCAACGTCCTGACTTTC	CASSPRGERGAGANVLTF
TRBV10-3	NA	TRBD1	TRBJ2-7	TGTGCCATCAGTGACCGGGACAGGGAGAGCGACGAGCAGTACTTC	CAISDRDRESDEQYF
TRBV15	few	TRBD2	TRBJ2-1	TGTGCCACCAGCAGTACACTCCGGCTAGCGGACAATGAGCAGTTCTTC	CATSSTLRLADNEQFF
TRBV6-6	few	NA	TRBJ2-2	TGTGCCAGCAGTTACCTAGAGACAGTGAACACCGGGGAGCTGTTTTTT	CASSYLETVNTGELFF
TRBV7-2	NA	NA	TRBJ1-5	TGTGCCAGCAGCTTAGGGCAGGGCGGTCAGCCCCAGCATTTT	CASSLGQGGQPQHF
TRBV7-2	NA	TRBD2	TRBJ2-7	TGTGCCAGCAGCCTCGAAGGGACTAGCGGCTCCTACGAGCAGTACTTC	CASSLEGTSGSYEQYF
TRBV5-6	NA	NA	TRBJ2-4	TGTGCCAGCAGCACCCCGAGGGGGAGTGATGAAAACATTCAGTACTTC	CASSTPRGSDENIQYF
TRBV5-8	NA	NA	TRBJ1-1	TGTGCCAGCAGCTTGCTCTCAGGGGAGAACACTGAAGCTTTCTTT	CASSLLSGENTEAFF
TRBV7-2	NA	NA	TRBJ2-3	TGTGCCAGCAGCTTAATCCGGGAGACAGATACGCAGTATTTT	CASSLIRETDTQYF
TRBV14	NA	NA	TRBJ1-1	TGTGCCAGCAGCCAAGATAGACAGGTCATGAACACTGAAGCTTTCTTT	CASSQDRQVMNTEAFF
TRBV7-2	NA	NA	TRBJ2-1	TGTGCCAGCAGCTTTTCAGCGGGTGGCGTGGGCTCCTACAATGAGCAGTTCTTC	CASSFSAGGVGSYNEQFF
TRBV5-1	NA	NA	TRBJ2-3	TGCGCCAGCAGCTTCAGAGATACGCAGTATTTT	CASSFRDTQYF
TRBV4-3	NA	NA	TRBJ1-2	TGCGCCAGCAGCCAAGATAAACAGAGACCTCCCTATGGCTACACCTTC	CASSQDKQRPPYGYTF